The text below deals with one T cell receptor beta chain. Its antigen is as yet unknown. Generation of TCR beta libraries employed quantitative 5'-RACE incorporating molecular barcodes. TCRdb recomputed calls from the 5' RACE reads with MiXCR, one row per CDR3 protein. The sample holds fewer than 200,000 distinct CDR3 sequences, around a sixth seen once. These data originate in a study of CD8 T cells in ankylosing spondylitis. General observations from the study: Significant enrichment of disease-linked clones was reportedly seen in matched ankylosing spondylitis synovial fluid. Those disease-linked clones were CD8+; they were also relatively rare in peripheral blood.

The CDR3 spans 19 residues. V dropped 4 bases and J dropped 0 bases, with 22 bases sitting between them. CDR1 is MNHEY, CDR2 SMNVEV, per germline (reference sequence). V gene TRBV27 combines with J gene TRBJ2-1; D is unresolved. The TCR sequence derives from a male donor under 30 with ankylosing spondylitis or in good health (not recorded which). The sequencing input was blood, either unsorted or a sorted T cell fraction (not recorded which). The CDR3 sequence is CASSWKYIGARSSYNEQFF. The CDR3 DNA reads TGTGCCAGCAGTTGGAAATACATTGGAGCGCGCAGCTCCTACAATGAGCAGTTCTTC.